This TCR beta chain was found in a study of tumor-infiltrating lymphocytes in oesophageal squamous cell carcinoma. Trimming took 6 bases from V and 4 from J, leaving 24 bases between them. Germline V CDR1 and CDR2: MDHEN, SYDVKM. This CDR3 region has 17 residues. TCRdb fed the PCR reads into MiXCR, producing one record per CDR3 protein. Of about 18,000 distinct CDR3 sequences in the sample, around two fifths are singletons; the top ten hold around 40%. V usage is TRBV28 and J usage is TRBJ2-5; D unclear. Source material: esophageal tumor tissue. The TCR was taken from a male donor with esophageal squamous cell carcinoma. The CDR3 sequence: CASSKPPGAAASETQYF. DNA for the CDR3: TGTGCCAGCAGCAAACCCCCTGGAGCAGCTGCCTCAGAGACCCAGTACTTC.